Below are 28 T cell receptor beta chains sequenced from a single sample in a study of cytomegalovirus exposure and HLA in healthy donors. TCRdb's copy holds only in-frame clones and misses some; the assay was immunoSEQ multiplex PCR. The table lists 100,000 to 150,000 clones, roughly 95% of them singletons, with about 1.7% in the top ten. Sequenced input: PBMCs. The source is a man between 18 and 35 years old in good health and CMV-seronegative.

V gene TRBV2 combines with J gene TRBJ1-5; the D gene is possibly TRBD1 (6 bases). Germline V gene sequence: CDR1 SNHLY, CDR2 FYNNEI. The CDR3 totals 15 residues. V was trimmed by 8 bases and J by 7 bases, leaving 21 bases between them. The CDR3 coding sequence is TGTGCCAGCGGCGGGGTGGGGGGGCCAAACCAGCCCCAGCATTTT. Protein sequence: CASGGVGGPNQPQHF. Combining the CDR3 with reference TRBV2 and TRBJ1-5 gives the whole variable domain EPEVTQTPSHQVTQMGQEVILRCVPISNHLYFYWYRQILGQKVEFLVSFYNNEISEKSEIFDDQFSVERPDGSNFTLKIRSTKLEDSAMYFCASGGVGGPNQPQHFGDGTRLSIL.

The chain has TRBV15 and TRBJ2-3, with a tentative D call TRBD2 (6 bases). Per the germline V gene, CDR1 is LNHNV and CDR2 is YYDKDF (reference sequence). Trimming shortened V by 5 bases and J by 2 bases, and 17 bases separated the two germline ends. The CDR3 contains 16 residues. The CDR3 loop is CATSGEARSYTDTQYF. The CDR3 coding sequence is TGTGCCACCAGCGGGGAGGCGAGATCATACACAGATACGCAGTATTTT.

This clone was detected a few times. The chain carries TRBV4-1 and TRBJ1-5; D not resolved. V was trimmed by 1 base and J by 6 bases, leaving 16 bases between them. The CDR3 runs 16 residues. The germline gives CDR1 MGHRA, CDR2 YSYEKL. This CDR3 is CASSQGGDLASQPQHF. CDR3 bases: TGCGCCAGCAGCCAAGGCGGGGATTTGGCTAGTCAGCCCCAGCATTTT.

V gene TRBV2 combines with J gene TRBJ1-1; possible D gene TRBD1, 6 bases. The CDR3 has 13 residues. V lost 4 bases and J 9 bases, leaving 15 bases between the germline ends. Germline CDR1 and CDR2: SNHLY and FYNNEI. CDR3 nucleotides: TGTGCCAGCAGTGCCGATGGGGGGGCTCAAGCTTTCTTT. It specifies CASSADGGAQAFF.

The V call is TRBV7-2, the J call TRBJ2-1; 7 bases are a match to TRBD1. V shed 3 bases and J 0 bases; nucleotides not matched to a gene: 2. The CDR3 is made up of 15 amino acids. Per the germline V gene, CDR1 is SGHTA and CDR2 is FQGNSA. CDR3 amino acids: CASSFGTASYNEQFF. The DNA for the CDR3 is TGTGCCAGCAGCTTCGGGACAGCCTCCTACAATGAGCAGTTCTTC. The complete variable domain, with remaining parts taken from reference TRBV7-2 and TRBJ2-1, reads GAGVSQSPSNKVTEKGKDVELRCDPISGHTALYWYRQSLGQGLEFLIYFQGNSAPDKSGLPSDRFSAERTGGSVSTLTIQRTQQEDSAVYLCASSFGTASYNEQFFGPGTRLTVL.

This clone was detected once. The V gene is TRBV5-7, the J gene TRBJ1-1; possible D gene TRBD1, 5 bases. TRBV5-7 is labeled an ORF, and its function is uncertain. Trimming removed 1 base from V and 7 bases from J, with 17 bases in between. The CDR3 runs 15 residues. The CDR3 loop reads CASSLIPARADEAFF. The DNA of the CDR3 is TGTGCCAGCAGCTTGATCCCAGCCAGGGCCGATGAAGCTTTCTTT.

In the case of this clone: At the DNA level, this CDR3 is encoded by other sequences in the same sample as well. The V call is TRBV7-9, the J call TRBJ1-2, with D possibly TRBD1 on 6 matching bases. Germline CDR1 is SEHNR and CDR2 is FQNEAQ (reference sequence). The CDR3 sequence is 13 residues long. The germline V and J ends were trimmed by 0 bases and 5 bases, with 7 bases remaining between them. Here the CDR3 reads CASSLAQGYGYTF. DNA of the CDR3: TGTGCCAGCAGCTTAGCCCAGGGGTATGGCTACACCTTC.

This clone occurred once. The rearrangement links TRBV4-2 to TRBJ2-7, with D possibly being TRBD2 (7 bases). CDR1 and CDR2 (germline): LGHNA, YNFKEQ. Trimming left V 1 base short and J 6 bases short, with 19 bases between. The CDR3 runs 16 residues. The CDR3 DNA follows: TGTGCCAGCAGCCAAGGCCCCATGGGGGGGCAAGGCGAGCAGTACTTC. Translating it yields CASSQGPMGGQGEQYF.

The rearrangement uses TRBV27 and TRBJ1-1, with D possibly matching TRBD1 (6 bases). The CDR3 spans 14 residues. Trimming pared 5 bases from V and 4 bases from J, leaving 14 bases between. Per germline, CDR1 MNHEY and CDR2 SMNVEV (reference sequence). In nucleotides, the CDR3 is TGTGCCAGCAGTCCAGCAGGGGAAGGCACTGAAGCTTTCTTT. Translating it yields CASSPAGEGTEAFF.

The rearrangement uses TRBV5-4 and TRBJ2-1, with TRBD2 as a possible D gene (5 bases). Between the trimmed V and J ends, which lost 4 bases and 3 bases, there was a span of 11 bases. This CDR3 is built from 14 residues. CDR1 and CDR2 from the germline V gene are SGHNT and YYREEE (reference sequence). The CDR3 coding sequence is TGTGCCAGCAGCCCACCCGGACTCTACAATGAGCAGTTCTTC. Translating gives CASSPPGLYNEQFF.

This clone was counted once. The chain uses TRBV19 and TRBJ2-1, with 7 bases identical to TRBD1. The germline gives CDR1 LNHDA, CDR2 SQIVND (reference sequence). J gave up 9 bases and V 5 bases, and 7 bases lay outside the gene matches. This CDR3 is built from 13 residues. CDR3 sequence: CASSAYRGGEQFF. The CDR3 nucleotides read TGTGCCAGTAGTGCCTACAGGGGCGGTGAGCAGTTCTTC.

The DNA of the CDR3 is TGTGCCAGCAGCTTCCCAGCTGGACTAGCGGACACAGATACGCAGTATTTT. Residues: CASSFPAGLADTDTQYF. This chain links TRBV7-8 with TRBJ2-3; 10 nucleotides align to TRBD2. There are 17 residues in the CDR3. Per the germline V gene, CDR1 is SGHVS and CDR2 is FQNEAQ. V was clipped by 3 bases and J by 2 bases; unmatched bases: 8. The whole variable domain, remainder taken from reference TRBV7-8 and TRBJ2-3, is GAGVSQSPRYKVAKRGQDVALRCDPISGHVSLFWYQQALGQGPEFLTYFQNEAQLDKSGLPSDRFFAERPEGSVSTLKIQRTQQEDSAVYLCASSFPAGLADTDTQYFGPGTRLTVL.

The V gene is TRBV5-1, the J gene TRBJ1-1; D unresolved. Germline values: CDR1 SGHRS, CDR2 YFSETQ. Trimming took off 6 bases at V and 4 bases at J, with 7 bases between the two ends. The CDR3 runs to 11 residues. CDR3 DNA sequence: TGCGCCAGCAACGCCGGCACTGAAGCTTTCTTT. Residues: CASNAGTEAFF.

The chain couples TRBV6-5 to TRBJ2-3; 7 nucleotides match TRBD1. This CDR3 region has 15 residues. Germline values: CDR1 MNHEY, CDR2 SVGAGI. J gave up 2 bases and V 4 bases, and 6 bases lay outside the gene matches. DNA of the CDR3: TGTGCCAGCAGTTTACAGGGGCTCCACACAGATACGCAGTATTTT. It encodes CASSLQGLHTDTQYF.

This clone was counted once. This chain uses TRBV5-1 with TRBJ1-5, with D hard to call. The CDR3 runs 15 residues. Germline CDR1 is SGHRS and CDR2 is YFSETQ. Trimming left V 5 bases short and J 1 base short, with 13 bases between. The CDR3 loop is CASRPGPGSNQPQHF. The DNA for the CDR3 is TGCGCCAGCAGACCGGGCCCGGGGAGCAATCAGCCCCAGCATTTT.

The chain has TRBV7-3 and TRBJ2-1; D possibly corresponds to TRBD2 (5 bases). The CDR3 is 17 amino acids. Trimming stripped 4 bases from V and 4 bases from J, with 20 bases between. Germline V gene sequence: CDR1 SGHTA, CDR2 FQGTGA. CDR3 in DNA: TGTGCCAGCAGCTCTTGGTCTGGAGGCCCCTCTTACAATGAGCAGTTCTTC. It translates to CASSSWSGGPSYNEQFF.

This rearrangement joins TRBV7-9 to TRBJ1-2; 9 bases are a match to TRBD1. Losses at the gene ends were 5 bases for V and 2 bases for J; bases not matched to a gene: 3. Germline V gives CDR1 SEHNR, CDR2 FQNEAQ (reference sequence). The CDR3 totals 14 residues. CDR3 in amino acids: CASSQGTGNYGYTF. DNA for the CDR3: TGTGCCAGCAGCCAGGGGACAGGGAACTATGGCTACACCTTC.

The chain combines TRBV4-1 with TRBJ2-1, with D tentatively TRBD2 (5 bases). V was trimmed by 1 base and J by 7 bases, leaving 20 bases between them. The CDR3 loop spans 17 amino acids. CDR1 and CDR2 (germline): MGHRA, YSYEKL. CDR3 sequence: CASSQAYGQAESNEQFF. CDR3 sequence (DNA): TGCGCCAGCAGCCAAGCCTACGGCCAAGCGGAGTCTAATGAGCAGTTCTTC.

This clone was found once. The chain couples TRBV5-1 to TRBJ2-5, with 9 bases identical to TRBD2. The CDR3 consists of 14 residues. V lost 1 base, J lost 5 bases, and 3 bases stayed unmatched. Germline CDR1 is SGHRS and CDR2 is YFSETQ. The CDR3 protein is CASSLSGRRETQYF. The CDR3 region has the DNA TGCGCCAGCAGCTTGAGCGGGAGGAGGGAGACCCAGTACTTC.

The chain is built from TRBV7-8 and TRBJ1-5, with unresolved D. The germline CDR1 and CDR2 sequences are SGHVS and FQNEAQ. CDR3 size: 14 residues. V was cut by 0 bases and J by 1 base, with 4 bases left in between. The CDR3: CASSLASSNQPQHF. CDR3 nucleotide sequence: TGTGCCAGCAGCTTAGCAAGCAGCAATCAGCCCCAGCATTTT.

The chain links TRBV11-1 to TRBJ1-1, with 9 bases aligning to TRBD1. The germline gives CDR1 SGHAT, CDR2 FQDESV (reference sequence). The CDR3 has 15 residues. Trimming cost V 1 base and J 3 bases; bases outside gene matches: 3. The chain's CDR3 is CASSLERQGDTEAFF. The CDR3 nucleotides read TGTGCCAGCAGCTTAGAGAGACAGGGGGACACTGAAGCTTTCTTT.

The genes are TRBV4-2 and TRBJ2-2, with 7 nucleotides matching TRBD2. The CDR3 totals 17 residues. The junction had 8 bases not matched to a gene; V was cut back by 0 bases and J by 4 bases. Germline lookup yields CDR1 LGHNA and CDR2 YNFKEQ. CDR3 region: CASSQDRVGGFTGELFF. CDR3 DNA: TGTGCCAGCAGCCAAGATCGGGTGGGAGGGTTCACCGGGGAGCTGTTTTTT.

The rearrangement joins TRBV5-1 to TRBJ1-3; no firm D call. CDR1 is SGHRS and CDR2 is YFSETQ in the germline V gene. The CDR3 runs to 17 residues. V was shortened by 0 bases and J by 0 bases, with 13 bases between the two germline ends. CDR3 region: CASSLGRQFFSGNTIYF. CDR3 bases: TGCGCCAGCAGCTTGGGTCGTCAGTTCTTCTCTGGAAACACCATATATTTT.

The rearrangement links TRBV2 to TRBJ2-7, with 11 nucleotides matching TRBD1. J was trimmed by 0 bases and V by 6 bases; bases with no gene match: 7. The CDR3 extends over 16 amino acids. Germline assignment: CDR1 SNHLY and CDR2 FYNNEI. In DNA, the CDR3 is TGTGCCAGCAGATCCGGGACAGGGGGTTTCTCCTACGAGCAGTACTTC. Its translation: CASRSGTGGFSYEQYF.

CDR3 in amino acids: CASTTPGGREKLFF. CDR3 bases: TGTGCCAGCACTACACCGGGGGGACGGGAAAAACTGTTTTTT. This sequence joins TRBV6-1 and TRBJ1-4, with D perhaps matching TRBD1 (5 bases). CDR3 size: 14 residues. V was shortened by 7 bases and J by 8 bases, with 17 bases between the two germline ends. Germline V gene sequence: CDR1 MNHNS, CDR2 SASEGT.

V usage is TRBV28 and J usage is TRBJ1-3, with D possibly matching TRBD1 (6 bases). The CDR3 has 17 residues. CDR1 and CDR2 from the germline V gene are MDHEN and SYDVKM. Between the trimmed V and J ends, which lost 2 bases and 0 bases, there was a span of 14 bases. The CDR3 bases are TGTGCCAGCAGTTTACCCTCCGGACAGTACTCTGGAAACACCATATATTTT. Protein product: CASSLPSGQYSGNTIYF.

The rearrangement uses TRBV29-1 and TRBJ2-1, with D perhaps TRBD2 (5 bases). Trimming took 4 bases from V and 7 from J, leaving 14 bases between them. CDR1 is SQVTM and CDR2 is ANQGSEA in the germline V gene. The CDR3 is 13 residues long. The CDR3 here is CSVGETSPNEQFF. The CDR3 DNA reads as TGCAGCGTTGGGGAGACCAGCCCGAATGAGCAGTTCTTC.

This sequence joins TRBV7-3 and TRBJ2-1, with a tentative D call TRBD2 (6 bases). V lost 1 base and J lost 6, with 10 bases in between. The CDR3 has 14 amino acids. Germline V gives CDR1 SGHTA, CDR2 FQGTGA. The CDR3 region is CASSLRLASNEQFF. The DNA of the CDR3 is TGTGCCAGCAGCTTAAGGCTAGCGAGCAATGAGCAGTTCTTC.